This TCR beta chain was recorded in a study of T-cell memory formation after mild COVID-19. Findings and caveats of the study: A subset of responding clones appeared in pre-infection memory, suggesting cross-reactive memory joined. CM and EM subsets held most contracting CD4+ clones; EMRA held CD8+ ones.

TCRdb called the 5' RACE reads again in MiXCR, with one record for every CDR3 protein. The sample includes roughly 52,000 distinct CDR3 sequences, approximately 7% of them seen just once. Regarding this clonotype: Antigen: not known.

V lost 4 bases to trimming and J lost 1 base; unmatched junction nucleotides: 6. The V gene's germline CDR1 is SGDLS and CDR2 YYNGEE. The CDR3 length is 15 residues. The TCR comes from a young man who had mild COVID-19 (a few samples of this study predate the infection). Cell type and time point are not known. The sample taken for sequencing was PBMCs or a T cell subset sorted from them (not recorded which). The V and J genes are TRBV9 and TRBJ1-2, with 8 nucleotides matching TRBD1. The CDR3 loop is CASSQGTGGNYGYTF. The CDR3 coding sequence is TGTGCCAGCAGCCAAGGGACAGGTGGTAACTATGGCTACACCTTC.